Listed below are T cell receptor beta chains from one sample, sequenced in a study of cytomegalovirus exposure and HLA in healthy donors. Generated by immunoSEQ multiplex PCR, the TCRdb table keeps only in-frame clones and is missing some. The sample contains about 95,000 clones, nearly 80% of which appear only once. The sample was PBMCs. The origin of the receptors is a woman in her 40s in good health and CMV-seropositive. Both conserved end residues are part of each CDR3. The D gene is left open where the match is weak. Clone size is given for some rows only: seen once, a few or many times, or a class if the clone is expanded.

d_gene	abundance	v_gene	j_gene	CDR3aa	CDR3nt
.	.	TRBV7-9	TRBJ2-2	CASSTTGVTGLSGELFF	TGTGCCAGCAGCACTACCGGGGTGACAGGTTTGTCCGGGGAGCTGTTTTTT
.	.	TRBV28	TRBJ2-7	CASSLGASDNYEQYF	TGTGCCAGCAGTTTAGGGGCTAGCGACAACTACGAGCAGTACTTC
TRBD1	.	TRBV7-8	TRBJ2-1	CASSLGFFGTGDDNEQFF	TGTGCCAGCAGCTTAGGTTTTTTCGGGACAGGAGACGACAATGAGCAGTTCTTC
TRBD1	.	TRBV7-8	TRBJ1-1	CASRNLQGWAEAFF	TGTGCCAGCAGGAACCTACAGGGGTGGGCTGAAGCTTTCTTT
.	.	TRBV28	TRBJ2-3	CASSLGQITDTQYF	TGTGCCAGCAGTTTAGGCCAGATCACAGATACGCAGTATTTT
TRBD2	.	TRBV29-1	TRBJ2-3	CSTPSIAGGADTQYF	TGCAGCACCCCTTCAATAGCGGGAGGTGCAGATACGCAGTATTTT
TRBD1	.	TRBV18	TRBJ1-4	CASSPGTDEKLFF	TGTGCCAGCTCACCGGGGACAGACGAAAAACTGTTTTTT
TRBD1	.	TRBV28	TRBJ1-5	CASKRVGTGIDQPQHF	TGTGCCAGCAAACGTGTCGGGACAGGAATTGATCAGCCCCAGCATTTT
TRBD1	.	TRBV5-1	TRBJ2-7	CASSLGQGRDEQYF	TGCGCCAGCAGCTTGGGACAGGGAAGGGACGAGCAGTACTTC
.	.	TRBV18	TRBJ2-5	CASSPPATQETQYF	TGTGCCAGCTCACCACCAGCAACCCAAGAGACCCAGTACTTC
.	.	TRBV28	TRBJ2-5	CASAGEGRAETQYF	TGTGCCAGCGCCGGGGAAGGCCGGGCTGAGACCCAGTACTTC
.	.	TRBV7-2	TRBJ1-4	CASSLNQGLGEKLFF	TGTGCCAGCAGCCTCAACCAGGGGCTTGGTGAAAAACTGTTTTTT
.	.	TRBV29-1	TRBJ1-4	CSVEVGGSNEKLFF	TGCAGCGTTGAAGTGGGCGGGAGCAATGAAAAACTGTTTTTT
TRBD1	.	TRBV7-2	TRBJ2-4	CASSLRTGMWIVAKNIQYF	TGTGCCAGCAGCTTAAGGACAGGAATGTGGATTGTGGCCAAAAACATTCAGTACTTC
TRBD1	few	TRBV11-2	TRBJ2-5	CASSLDGTGYSETQYF	TGTGCCAGCAGCTTAGATGGGACAGGGTATTCAGAGACCCAGTACTTC
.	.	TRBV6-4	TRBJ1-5	CASSSTANQPQHF	TGTGCCAGCAGCTCGACAGCGAATCAGCCCCAGCATTTT
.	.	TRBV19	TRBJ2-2	CASSHGSTGELFF	TGTGCCAGTAGCCACGGGAGCACCGGGGAGCTGTTTTTT
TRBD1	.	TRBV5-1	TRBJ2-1	CASSLTGTGLNEQFF	TGCGCCAGCAGCTTAACCGGGACAGGCCTCAATGAGCAGTTCTTC
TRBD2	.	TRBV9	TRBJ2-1	CASSVAYPGAGNEQFF	TGTGCCAGCAGCGTAGCTTACCCGGGAGCGGGAAATGAGCAGTTCTTC
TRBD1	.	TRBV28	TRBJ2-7	CASSPRDRARYEQYF	TGTGCCAGCAGCCCCCGAGACAGGGCCCGATACGAGCAGTACTTC
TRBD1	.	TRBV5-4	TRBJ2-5	CASSWDRGETQYF	TGTGCCAGCAGCTGGGACAGGGGAGAGACCCAGTACTTC
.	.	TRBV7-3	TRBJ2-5	CASSLGSQETQYF	TGTGCCAGCAGCTTAGGCAGTCAAGAGACCCAGTACTTC
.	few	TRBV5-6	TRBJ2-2	CASSWSSGELFF	TGTGCCAGCAGCTGGAGCTCCGGGGAGCTGTTTTTT
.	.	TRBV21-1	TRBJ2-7	CASILDGRSRYEQYF	TGTGCCAGCATCCTTGACGGGAGGTCCAGATACGAGCAGTACTTC
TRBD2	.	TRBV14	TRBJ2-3	CASSQGTGGRADTQYF	TGTGCCAGCAGCCAAGGGACGGGAGGGAGGGCAGATACGCAGTATTTT
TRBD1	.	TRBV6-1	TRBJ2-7	CATKPRQGDYEQYF	TGTGCCACCAAACCCCGACAGGGCGACTACGAGCAGTACTTC
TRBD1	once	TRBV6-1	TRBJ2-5	CASSEAGTGWETQYF	TGTGCCAGCAGTGAAGCGGGGACAGGTTGGGAGACCCAGTACTTC
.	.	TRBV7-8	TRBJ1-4	CASSKGDTSNEKLFF	TGTGCCAGTTCCAAAGGGGACACCTCTAATGAAAAACTGTTTTTT
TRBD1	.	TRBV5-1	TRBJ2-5	CASSSAGTGAETQYF	TGCGCCAGCAGCTCAGCCGGGACAGGGGCTGAGACCCAGTACTTC
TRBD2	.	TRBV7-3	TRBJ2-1	CASSSFDVAGGYNEQFF	TGTGCCAGCAGCTCCTTCGACGTAGCGGGAGGGTACAATGAGCAGTTCTTC
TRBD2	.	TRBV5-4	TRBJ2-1	CASRIAGGKYNEQFF	TGTGCCAGCAGGATAGCGGGAGGGAAGTACAATGAGCAGTTCTTC
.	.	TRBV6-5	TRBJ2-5	CASRTRETQYF	TGTGCCAGCAGAACCAGGGAGACCCAGTACTTC
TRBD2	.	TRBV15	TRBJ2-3	CATSRSVGGDTQYF	TGTGCCACCAGCAGGTCCGTGGGAGGGGATACGCAGTATTTT